This TCR beta chain is from a study of T cell repertoires in cytomegalovirus infection. Study overall: Public signatures in TCR beta pointed to CMV infection and matching HLA type.

In TCRdb, the reads were re-called with MiXCR into one record per CDR3 protein. Of tens of thousands of distinct CDR3 sequences in the sample, around 20% were seen once. The CDR3 has 14 amino acids. Germline V gene sequence: CDR1 SEHNR, CDR2 FQNEAQ (reference sequence). V was shortened by 3 bases and J by 5 bases, with 13 bases between the two germline ends. By proportion, this clonotype is medium-sized. Its antigen is still unknown. The TCR comes from a human donor in good health (CMV status not recorded). Some clones in this sample may be carry-over from other donors' samples. The V call is TRBV7-9, the J call TRBJ2-5, with a tentative D call TRBD1 (5 bases). Specimen: CD8+ T cells from cultured PBMCs, collected from culture after CMV antigen stimulation. For the CDR3, the DNA is TGTGCCAGCAGCTTGGGCCAAGGGGTTGAGACCCAGTACTTC. The encoded protein is CASSLGQGVETQYF.